There are many counts of the clone carrying this T cell receptor (beta chain). The data are from a study of human T cells and chemical hapten exposure. The CDR3 extends over 14 amino acids. The germline V gene has CDR1 DFQATT and CDR2 SNEGSKA (reference sequence). V dropped 6 bases and J dropped 1 base, with 13 bases sitting between them. Time point reported: patch test 3, about 24 weeks after DPC sensitization. Treatment defined: therapeutic diphenylcyclopropenone sensitization with weekly scalp DPC. Each CDR3 protein gets one entry after TCRdb re-called the RACE reads with MiXCR. The profile shows about 90,000 distinct CDR3 sequences, roughly a tenth of them singletons.

Sequenced here: whole blood, sampled in connection with sensitization to the hapten diphenylcyclopropenone (DPC). This rearrangement joins TRBV20-1 to TRBJ1-5; D is undetermined. This receptor was taken from a woman aged 25 to 45 with alopecia areata. Some clones in this sample may be carry-over from other donors' samples. The CDR3 sequence is CSAPEWGSNQPQHF. CDR3 coding DNA: TGCAGTGCACCTGAGTGGGGAAGCAATCAGCCCCAGCATTTT.